Ten or more counts support the clone carrying this T cell receptor beta chain. Its specificity is not known. These data originate in a study of early T cells in non-severe SARS-CoV-2 infection. As for the study in general: Unpaired chains resulted from sequencing bulk RNA of unsorted whole blood. Study-level results: Matching against VDJdb likely underestimated virus-specific expansions, favoring anti-spike CD8.

As part of library construction, unique molecular identifiers were attached to individual cDNA molecules. TCRdb re-analysed the 5' RACE reads in MiXCR, keeping a single row per CDR3 protein. Found here are 20,000 to 25,000 distinct CDR3 sequences, 4.8% of them singletons; the top ten hold 5.3%. V gave up 4 bases and J gave up 4 bases; unmatched junction bases: 9. Germline values: CDR1 SGHDN, CDR2 FVKESK. This CDR3 has 15 residues. The material sequenced was whole blood. The chain joins TRBV14 to TRBJ1-1, with 7 bases lining up with TRBD1. The receptor was isolated from an adult who was a healthcare worker with PCR-confirmed SARS-CoV-2 infection or an uninfected control (not recorded which). CDR3 sequence (DNA): TGTGCCAGCAGCCGGCTACAGGGGTCAGGCACTGAAGCTTTCTTT. Its protein product is CASSRLQGSGTEAFF.